This T cell receptor beta chain was recorded in a study of blood T cell repertoires in COVID-19. Sequencing was performed with immunoSEQ multiplex PCR; in TCRdb, only in-frame clones are kept and a portion is missing. The sample consists of approximately 84,000 clones, under 90% of them appearing once. Germline CDR1 is SGHAT and CDR2 is FQNNGV. This CDR3 region has 14 residues. Trimming left V 3 bases short and J 0 bases short, with 8 bases between. The sample was peripheral blood. This chain joins TRBV11-2 and TRBJ1-1, with D possibly TRBD1 on 5 matching bases. The receptor comes from a human donor with active COVID-19. The donor label of this sample is uncertain. The CDR3 DNA sequence: TGTGCCAGCAGCTTGGAGGGACTGAACACTGAAGCTTTCTTT. Amino acid sequence: CASSLEGLNTEAFF.